A single sample gave rise to the 17 T cell receptor beta chains below, sequenced in a study of cytomegalovirus exposure and HLA in healthy donors. The PCR was carried out with 60 Vbeta primers and 13 Jbeta primers. Here immunoSEQ multiplex PCR was the method, and the copy in TCRdb shows in-frame clones only, minus some. This sample has roughly 130,000 clones; over 70% occur once, and the top ten carry 2% to 2.5%. The sequenced sample was PBMCs. These receptors were obtained from a woman in her thirties or forties in good health and CMV-seropositive.

The V and J genes are TRBV9 and TRBJ2-5; 9 bases are a match to TRBD2. The closer fit of TRBJ2-7 to the DNA end suggests the J call may be wrong. Germline V gene sequence: CDR1 SGDLS, CDR2 YYNGEE. This CDR3 has 16 amino acids. The CDR3 is CASSTGEERGVYEQYF. CDR3 coding DNA: TGTGCCAGCAGCACCGGTGAGGAGCGGGGGGTCTACGAGCAGTACTTC.

V usage is TRBV6-6 and J usage is TRBJ2-1; 9 nucleotides match TRBD1. Germline values: CDR1 MNHNY, CDR2 SVGAGI (reference sequence). Germline trimming cut 5 bases from V and 3 bases from J; bases unmatched to any gene: 5. This CDR3 comprises 15 residues. The CDR3 DNA reads as TGTGCCAGCAGTCCAGGACAGGGGAGCTACAATGAGCAGTTCTTC. It yields the protein CASSPGQGSYNEQFF.

The rearrangement joins TRBV7-2 to TRBJ1-1; D is unclear. With 3 bases removed from V and 3 bases from J, the gap between germline ends came to 5 bases. The V gene's germline CDR1 is SGHTA and CDR2 FQGNSA. The CDR3 runs 12 residues. CDR3 protein: CASSFTDTEAFF. In DNA form, the CDR3 reads TGTGCCAGCAGCTTTACAGACACTGAAGCTTTCTTT. Full variable domain (missing parts from reference TRBV7-2 and TRBJ1-1): GAGVSQSPSNKVTEKGKDVELRCDPISGHTALYWYRQSLGQGLEFLIYFQGNSAPDKSGLPSDRFSAERTGGSVSTLTIQRTQQEDSAVYLCASSFTDTEAFFGQGTRLTVV.

The chain couples TRBV5-1 to TRBJ1-2; TRBD1 might be the D (6 bases). This CDR3 spans 14 amino acids. The germline V gene encodes CDR1 SGHRS and CDR2 YFSETQ. V gave up 1 base and J gave up 4 bases, with 11 bases separating them. This chain's CDR3 is CASSLTQGSYGYTF. CDR3 nucleotides: TGCGCCAGCAGCTTGACCCAGGGGAGCTATGGCTACACCTTC.

The rearrangement uses TRBV11-3 and TRBJ2-7; D might be TRBD1 (6 bases). Germline V lookup: CDR1 SGHNT, CDR2 YENEEA. V dropped 5 bases and J dropped 3 bases, with 11 bases sitting between them. This CDR3 has 13 amino acids. CDR3 sequence reads: CASSLLQGYEQYF. The CDR3 DNA follows: TGTGCCAGCAGCCTTCTACAGGGCTACGAGCAGTACTTC.

The V call is TRBV6-1, the J call TRBJ1-1; 7 nucleotides align to TRBD1. From germline, CDR1 is MNHNS and CDR2 SASEGT. The CDR3 totals 14 residues. The trim removed 6 bases at V and 5 bases at J, leaving 9 bases unmatched. CDR3 bases: TGTGCCAGCAGAGTAACAGGGGTTCGAACTGAAGCTTTCTTT. Protein: CASRVTGVRTEAFF.

The chain employs TRBV7-2 and TRBJ2-1, with 7 bases lining up with TRBD2. CDR1 and CDR2 (germline): SGHTA, FQGNSA. V gave up 5 bases and J gave up 2 bases; unmatched junction bases: 6. The CDR3 covers 15 residues. The CDR3 DNA reads as TGTGCCAGCAGCCAAGAAGCGGGGACCTACAATGAGCAGTTCTTC. Its protein is CASSQEAGTYNEQFF.

V is TRBV5-8 and J is TRBJ1-1; a weak D match, TRBD1 (5 bases). Trimming left V 3 bases short and J 1 base short, with 7 bases between. Germline V lookup: CDR1 SGHTS, CDR2 YDEGEE. The CDR3 has 13 residues. The CDR3 protein is CASSWGKNTEAFF. The CDR3 DNA sequence: TGTGCCAGCAGCTGGGGCAAGAACACTGAAGCTTTCTTT.

J is TRBJ1-1 and V is TRBV4-3, with 7 bases matching TRBD1. The CDR3 has 17 residues. The germline V gene encodes CDR1 LGHNA and CDR2 YSLEER. J gave up 4 bases and V 0 bases, and 11 bases lay outside the gene matches. The CDR3 DNA sequence: TGCGCCAGCAGCCAAGATATCTCGACAGGGTCTGGCACTGAAGCTTTCTTT. Its protein product is CASSQDISTGSGTEAFF.

This clone was seen a few times. V usage is TRBV5-1 and J usage is TRBJ1-1; the D is unclear. This CDR3 is 14 amino acids long. Germline values: CDR1 SGHRS, CDR2 YFSETQ. V gave up 1 base and J gave up 0 bases, with 7 bases separating them. For the CDR3, the DNA is TGCGCCAGCAGCTTGTTAACGGTGAACACTGAAGCTTTCTTT. Its translation is CASSLLTVNTEAFF.

In its sample, this clone was seen a few times. V is TRBV6-1 and J is TRBJ2-5; 9 bases match TRBD1. The CDR3 loop spans 14 amino acids. The V and J ends lost 7 bases and 4 bases, in that order; junction bases with no gene match: 7. Germline CDR1 MNHNS, CDR2 SASEGT. The CDR3 nucleotides are TGTGCCAGCACCTCGGACAGGGGTACAGAGACCCAGTACTTC. Translation: CASTSDRGTETQYF.

A note on this clone: At one boundary the junction diverges from the germline segment, which might be a read error. The chain uses TRBV5-6 and TRBJ1-4; TRBD1 is a possible D gene (6 bases). Germline CDR1 is SGHDT and CDR2 is YYEEEE. CDR3 length: 13 residues. CDR3 region: CASSLWKGQQTSF. CDR3 nucleotide sequence: TGTGCCAGCAGCTTGTGGAAGGGACAACAAACCTCGTTT.

The chain has TRBV19 and TRBJ2-7; D perhaps matches TRBD1 (6 bases). The germline V gene encodes CDR1 LNHDA and CDR2 SQIVND (reference sequence). The V end was cut by 5 bases, the J end by 1 base, with 15 bases between. This CDR3 comprises 15 residues. In DNA, the CDR3 is TGTGCCAGTAGTCCTCACAGGGAAGTTTCCTACGAGCAGTACTTC. Protein: CASSPHREVSYEQYF.

The chain has TRBV5-5 and TRBJ2-7; 8 nucleotides line up with TRBD1. There are 16 residues in the CDR3. Germline trimming cut 4 bases from V and 0 bases from J; bases unmatched to any gene: 9. CDR1 is SGHKS, CDR2 YYEKEE, per germline (reference sequence). The CDR3 is CASSPTPGQASYEQYF. CDR3 bases: TGTGCCAGCAGCCCAACGCCGGGACAGGCCTCCTACGAGCAGTACTTC.

The rearrangement links TRBV7-2 to TRBJ1-4; a possible D gene is TRBD1 (6 bases). The CDR3 is 14 amino acids. Germline V gives CDR1 SGHTA, CDR2 FQGNSA. V lost 2 bases and J lost 7, with 11 bases in between. CDR3 amino acids: CASSLQGYGEKLFF. The DNA of the CDR3 is TGTGCCAGCAGCTTACAGGGGTACGGTGAAAAACTGTTTTTT.

The CDR3 is CASSIRDMSPYSNQPQHF. The CDR3 region has the DNA TGTGCCAGTAGTATCAGAGACATGTCCCCATATAGCAATCAGCCCCAGCATTTT. The V gene is TRBV19, the J gene TRBJ1-5; D call uncertain. The CDR3 has 18 amino acids. The germline CDR1 and CDR2 sequences are LNHDA and SQIVND (reference sequence). Trimming removed 3 bases from V and 0 bases from J, with 18 bases in between.

The J gene is TRBJ2-6, the V gene TRBV19, with TRBD2 as a possible D gene (5 bases). This CDR3 spans 15 amino acids. Trimming pared 5 bases from V and 4 bases from J, leaving 12 bases between. The V gene's germline CDR1 is LNHDA and CDR2 SQIVND (reference sequence). CDR3 in amino acids: CASSFGWEGANVLTF. CDR3 nucleotides: TGTGCCAGTAGTTTCGGGTGGGAGGGGGCCAACGTCCTGACTTTC.